The clone carrying this T cell receptor (beta chain) was observed at least ten times. Its target is unknown. These data come from a study of human T cells and chemical hapten exposure. Points from the study as a whole: Significantly more large CDR3 similarity clusters arose among expanded TCRs than among controls.

Described time point: patch test 1, 2 weeks after DPC sensitization. The sample's treatment: therapeutic diphenylcyclopropenone sensitization with weekly scalp DPC. Per germline, CDR1 SGHTA and CDR2 FQGNSA. The CDR3 has 14 residues. Trimming cost V 0 bases and J 3 bases, with 6 bases left between them. TCRdb passed the RACE reads through MiXCR, listing each CDR3 protein once. Among around 380,000 distinct CDR3 sequences listed, roughly 4.8% were seen once. This sequence was found in a woman in her 50s with alopecia areata. Some clones in this sample may be carry-over from other donors' samples. The chain joins TRBV7-2 to TRBJ1-5, with D uncertain. The input for sequencing was whole blood, taken in connection with sensitization to the hapten diphenylcyclopropenone (DPC). As DNA, the CDR3 is TGTGCCAGCAGCTTAGCTCCTATCAATCAGCCCCAGCATTTT. Amino acid sequence: CASSLAPINQPQHF.